Below, 22 T cell receptor beta chains from the same sample are listed, as sequenced in a study of PD-1 blockade in classical Hodgkin lymphoma. Time point indicated: cycle 4 day 1 (C4D1), after more than five weeks of nivolumab. All trial patients relapsed after autologous stem cell transplantation. It was by magnetic negative selection that CD8+ T cells were isolated from thawed PBMCs. Repertoires were generated with immunoSEQ multiplex PCR, while TCRdb's copy carries only in-frame clones and drops some. The data hold about 3,100 clones, with about 81% observed a single time. The sample consisted of CD8+ T cells from blood, taken before the fourth cycle of nivolumab. These receptors were taken from a human donor with classical Hodgkin lymphoma.

This clone was seen only a few times. The chain is built from TRBV27 and TRBJ1-1; D gene ambiguous. Trimming removed 8 bases from V and 2 bases from J, with 12 bases in between. The germline CDR1 and CDR2 sequences are MNHEY and SMNVEV (reference sequence). This CDR3 region has 13 residues. CDR3 in DNA: TGTGCCAGCGGGTCAATTCCAAACACTGAAGCTTTCTTT. Amino acids: CASGSIPNTEAFF.

The gene calls are TRBV11-2 and TRBJ2-1, with TRBD1 as a possible D gene (6 bases). The ends were cut back, 4 bases at V and 8 bases at J, with 18 bases in the middle. The germline V gene encodes CDR1 SGHAT and CDR2 FQNNGV. The CDR3 contains 15 residues. The CDR3 protein is CASSYRTDRWYEQFF. CDR3 nucleotide sequence: TGTGCCAGCAGCTATAGGACAGACCGTTGGTATGAGCAGTTCTTC.

A remark on this clone: Relative to the germline gene, one junction end is altered; a read error may explain this. This chain joins TRBV19 and TRBJ2-7; D remains ambiguous. The germline V gene has CDR1 LNHDA and CDR2 SQIVND (reference sequence). The CDR3 is made up of 14 amino acids. The chain's CDR3 is CASSIGSETYEQYF. The CDR3 DNA reads TGTGCCAGTAGCATAGGAAGCGAAACCTACGAGCAGTACTTC.

V and J are TRBV25-1 and TRBJ2-7; D gene uncertain. Germline CDR1 and CDR2: MGHDK and SYGVNS. The CDR3 covers 14 residues. The V end was cut by 4 bases, the J end by 2 bases, with 12 bases between. In DNA, the CDR3 is TGTGCCAGCAGTGGCCCCGAGCACCCCTACGAGCAGTACTTC. Protein: CASSGPEHPYEQYF.

The chain is built from TRBV29-1 and TRBJ2-3, with 11 nucleotides matching TRBD2. Germline V CDR1 and CDR2: SQVTM, ANQGSEA. Trimming took 1 base from V and 0 from J; bases not matched to a gene: 9. This CDR3 has 18 amino acids. CDR3 bases: TGCAGCGTTGAAGGGCTAGCGGGGGGTCGGGCTAGCACAGATACGCAGTATTTT. It yields the protein CSVEGLAGGRASTDTQYF.

The chain employs TRBV19 and TRBJ2-7; D is possibly TRBD1 (6 bases). V lost 1 base and J 0 bases, leaving 10 bases between the germline ends. The germline gives CDR1 LNHDA, CDR2 SQIVND (reference sequence). The CDR3 is 15 amino acids. The DNA of the CDR3 is TGTGCCAGTAGTATAGGGCAGGGGAGCTCCTACGAGCAGTACTTC. It is translated as CASSIGQGSSYEQYF.

This sequence joins TRBV19 and TRBJ2-7; 7 bases align to TRBD1. V lost 3 bases to trimming and J lost 1 base; unmatched junction nucleotides: 3. The germline V gene encodes CDR1 LNHDA and CDR2 SQIVND (reference sequence). This CDR3 is built from 14 residues. The CDR3 reads CASSMWDSSYEQYF. In DNA form, the CDR3 reads TGTGCCAGTAGTATGTGGGACAGTTCCTACGAGCAGTACTTC.

The rearrangement links TRBV9 to TRBJ2-1, with 11 bases identical to TRBD1. CDR3 length: 16 residues. V trimming: 4 bases; J trimming: 7 bases; junction bases outside the gene matches: 10. Germline CDR1 reads SGDLS; CDR2 reads YYNGEE. CDR3: CASSHSLDRGPNEQFF. The CDR3, as DNA: TGTGCCAGCAGCCATTCCTTGGACAGGGGGCCTAATGAGCAGTTCTTC.

The chain joins TRBV25-1 to TRBJ2-5, with D perhaps given as TRBD1 or TRBD2 (7 bases each). The CDR3 has 13 residues. V lost 10 bases and J 1 base, leaving 13 bases between the germline ends. CDR1 is MGHDK, CDR2 SYGVNS, per germline. In DNA, the CDR3 is TGTGCCACTTCAGGGGGGGTCCAAGAGACCCAGTACTTC. Its translation is CATSGGVQETQYF.

By frequency in the sample, this clone is large. The rearrangement joins TRBV6-4 to TRBJ1-2; 7 nucleotides match TRBD1. The CDR3 spans 15 residues. J lost 6 bases, V lost 2 bases, and 9 bases had no gene match. Germline V gives CDR1 MRHNA, CDR2 SNTAGT. The CDR3 spells CASSDTPQGLDGYTF. For the CDR3, the DNA is TGTGCCAGCAGTGACACCCCACAGGGGTTAGATGGCTACACCTTC.

V and J are TRBV6-6 and TRBJ2-7, with 9 positions matching TRBD1. V lost 6 bases, J lost 6 bases, and 6 bases stayed unmatched. Per the germline V gene, CDR1 is MNHNY and CDR2 is SVGAGI (reference sequence). This CDR3 is 13 amino acids long. CDR3 coding DNA: TGTGCCAGCAGAAGGGACAGGGAGGCCGAGCAGTACTTC. It translates to CASRRDREAEQYF.

In nucleotides, the CDR3 is TGTGCCAGCAGCACTCCCCCCTTCGGGGAGACCGAGTACAATGAGCAGTTCTTC. This translates into CASSTPPFGETEYNEQFF. This sequence joins TRBV11-2 and TRBJ2-1, with D tentatively TRBD2 (5 bases). The V gene lost 5 bases and the J gene lost 4 bases, with 24 bases spanning the gap. The CDR3 is 18 amino acids. The germline V gene has CDR1 SGHAT and CDR2 FQNNGV.

The rearrangement uses TRBV27 and TRBJ2-3; possible D gene TRBD2, 6 bases. Between the trimmed V and J ends, which lost 0 bases and 0 bases, there was a span of 13 bases. The CDR3 totals 17 residues. Germline-derived CDR1 and CDR2 are MNHEY and SMNVEV (reference sequence). DNA for the CDR3: TGTGCCAGCAGTTTATCGAGCGGGCGGGGAAGCACAGATACGCAGTATTTT. Translation gives CASSLSSGRGSTDTQYF.

The J gene is TRBJ2-5, the V gene TRBV7-7, with D possibly matching TRBD2 (6 bases). Germline CDR1 SSHAT, CDR2 FNYEAQ (reference sequence). The CDR3 totals 16 residues. V was clipped by 5 bases and J by 4 bases, with 20 bases between them. The CDR3 protein is CASSAVLRRAGETQYF. The CDR3 region has the DNA TGTGCCAGCAGCGCAGTACTAAGGAGGGCGGGAGAGACCCAGTACTTC.

The chain is built from TRBV14 and TRBJ2-7, with D possibly being TRBD2 (6 bases). The CDR3 runs 14 residues. From germline, CDR1 is SGHDN and CDR2 FVKESK. The ends were cut back, 5 bases at V and 6 bases at J, with 17 bases in the middle. The CDR3 is CASSEYSGSREQYF. CDR3 sequence (DNA): TGTGCCAGCAGCGAATATTCCGGGAGTCGCGAGCAGTACTTC.

The count of this clone is one. This chain links TRBV11-2 with TRBJ2-1, with D uncertain. CDR1 and CDR2 from the germline V gene are SGHAT and FQNNGV. Deletions cut 5 bases from V and 9 bases from J, with 8 bases between. The CDR3 contains 11 residues. In nucleotides, the CDR3 is TGTGCCAGCAGCCCCGCCGGTGAGCAGTTCTTC. Protein sequence: CASSPAGEQFF.

V gene TRBV7-2 combines with J gene TRBJ2-7; 10 bases line up with TRBD1. V shed 1 base and J 3 bases; nucleotides not matched to a gene: 6. This CDR3 spans 16 amino acids. Germline V lookup: CDR1 SGHTA, CDR2 FQGNSA. CDR3 sequence: CASSLGGGDRGYEQYF. CDR3 nucleotide sequence: TGTGCCAGCAGCTTAGGAGGGGGGGACAGGGGCTACGAGCAGTACTTC.

In DNA, the CDR3 is TGTGCCAGTGGGCAGGCAACCTACGAGCAGTACTTC. This gives the protein CASGQATYEQYF. The gene calls are TRBV7-2 and TRBJ2-7; D is unclear. This CDR3 has 12 amino acids. From germline, CDR1 is SGHTA and CDR2 FQGNSA. With 9 bases removed from V and 2 bases from J, the gap between germline ends came to 11 bases.

This chain uses TRBV19 with TRBJ2-7, with 10 bases identical to TRBD2. This CDR3 spans 15 amino acids. With V trimmed by 3 bases and J by 7 bases, 9 bases remained unmatched. CDR1 is LNHDA, CDR2 SQIVND, per germline (reference sequence). This CDR3 reads CASSIPVAGGHEQYF. CDR3 in DNA: TGTGCCAGTAGTATTCCTGTAGCGGGAGGACATGAGCAGTACTTC.

As to this clone: A read error may produce the germline difference seen at one junction end. The chain couples TRBV5-8 to TRBJ1-5; D perhaps matches TRBD1 (6 bases). Looked up from germline, CDR1 is SGHTS and CDR2 is YDEGEE. The CDR3 covers 15 residues. The CDR3 DNA reads TGCGCCAGCAGCCAAGCCTGGGGGCCTGATCAGCCCCAGCATTTT. Amino acids: CASSQAWGPDQPQHF. Combining the CDR3 with reference TRBV5-8 and TRBJ1-5 gives the whole variable domain EAGVTQSPTHLIKTRGQQATLRCSPISGHTSVYWYQQALGLGLQFLLWYDEGEERNRGNFPPRFSGRQFPNYSSELNVNALELEDSALYLCASSQAWGPDQPQHFGDGTRLSIL.

The chain joins TRBV29-1 to TRBJ2-1; 13 positions agree with TRBD2. V was clipped by 4 bases and J by 15 bases; unmatched bases: 6. The CDR3 runs 12 residues. CDR1 is SQVTM, CDR2 ANQGSEA, per germline. As DNA, the CDR3 is TGCAGCGTTGGGACTAGCGGGAGTGTTGGGTTCTTC. Its translation: CSVGTSGSVGFF.

The V call is TRBV27, the J call TRBJ1-2, with 12 positions matching TRBD1. There are 16 residues in the CDR3. Per germline, CDR1 MNHEY and CDR2 SMNVEV (reference sequence). V lost 2 bases and J lost 8; bases outside the gene matches: 9. The CDR3 coding sequence is TGTGCCAGCAGTTTAACAGCCAGGGACAGGGGGCTCGGCTACACCTTC. Its translation is CASSLTARDRGLGYTF.